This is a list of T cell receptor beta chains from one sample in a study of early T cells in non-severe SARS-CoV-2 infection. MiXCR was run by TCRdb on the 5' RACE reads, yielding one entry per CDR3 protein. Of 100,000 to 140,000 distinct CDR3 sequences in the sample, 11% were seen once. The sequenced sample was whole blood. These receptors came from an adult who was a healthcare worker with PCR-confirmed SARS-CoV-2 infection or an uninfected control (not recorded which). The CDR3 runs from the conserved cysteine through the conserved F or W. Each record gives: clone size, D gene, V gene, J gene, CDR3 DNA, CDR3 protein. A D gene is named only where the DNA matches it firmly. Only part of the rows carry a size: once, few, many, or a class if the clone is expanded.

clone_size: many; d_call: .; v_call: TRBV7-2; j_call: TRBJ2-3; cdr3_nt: TGTGCCAGCAGCTTAGTCACTGGTGCCACAGATACGCAGTATTTT; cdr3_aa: CASSLVTGATDTQYF
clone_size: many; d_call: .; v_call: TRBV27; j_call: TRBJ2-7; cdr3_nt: TGTGCCAGCAGTTCCGAGCGGAGCTACGAGCAGTACTTC; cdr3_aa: CASSSERSYEQYF
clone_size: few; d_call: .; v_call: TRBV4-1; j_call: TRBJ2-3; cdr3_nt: TGCGCCAGCAGCCGGGACCAACAACGGAATACGCAGTATTTT; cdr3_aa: CASSRDQQRNTQYF
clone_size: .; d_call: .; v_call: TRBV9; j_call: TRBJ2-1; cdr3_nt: TGTGCCAGCAGCGTAGGGGTTTCCTACAATGAGCAGTTCTTC; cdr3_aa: CASSVGVSYNEQFF
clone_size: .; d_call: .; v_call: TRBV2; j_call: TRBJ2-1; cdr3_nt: TGTGCCAGCATCTTTCGGGACGAGCAGTTCTTC; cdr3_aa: CASIFRDEQFF
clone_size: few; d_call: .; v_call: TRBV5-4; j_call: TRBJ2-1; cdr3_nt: TGTGCCAGCAGCTTGGAGACGCTTTACAATGAGCAGTTCTTC; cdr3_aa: CASSLETLYNEQFF
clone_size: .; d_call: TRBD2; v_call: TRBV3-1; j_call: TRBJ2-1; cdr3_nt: TGTGCCAGCAGCCGGACTAGCGGTGAGCAGTTCTTC; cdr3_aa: CASSRTSGEQFF
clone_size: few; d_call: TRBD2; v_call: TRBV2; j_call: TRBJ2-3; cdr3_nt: TGTGCCAGCAGTGAATCTTCTAGCGGGATCGCAGATACGCAGTATTTT; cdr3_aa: CASSESSSGIADTQYF
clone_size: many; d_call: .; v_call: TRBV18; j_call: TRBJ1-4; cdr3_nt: TGTGCCAGCTCACCCTTTGCGCCTTCAGGTGAAAAACTGTTTTTT; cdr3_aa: CASSPFAPSGEKLFF
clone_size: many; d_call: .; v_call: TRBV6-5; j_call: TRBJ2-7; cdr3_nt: TGTGCCAGCAGTGGACACAACTACGAGCAGTACTTC; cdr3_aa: CASSGHNYEQYF
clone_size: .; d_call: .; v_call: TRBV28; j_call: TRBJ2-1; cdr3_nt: TGTGCCAGCAGTCCACCAGGGGCCTTTTACAATGAGCAGTTCTTC; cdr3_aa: CASSPPGAFYNEQFF